This TCR beta chain was obtained from a study of T cells after yellow fever vaccination. Whole-study context: Where fractions had low cell numbers, libraries were prepared from them with the SMART-Seq v4 Ultra Low Input RNA kit.

The germline V gene encodes CDR1 SGHTA and CDR2 FQGNSA. The V and J ends lost 4 bases and 0 bases, in that order; junction bases with no gene match: 3. This CDR3 region has 16 residues. General study findings and limits: High-abundance clonotypes from the bulk population could contaminate FACS-sorted repertoires. Among primary-vaccination clones, most reappeared after the booster, at 95% to 96% for CD4 and under 90% for CD8.

The study made its TCR cDNA through 5'RACE template switching. That step introduced a universal primer site along with UMIs. Each CDR3 protein gets one entry after TCRdb re-called the 5' RACE reads with MiXCR. The sample lists approximately 260,000 distinct CDR3 sequences; about 5.2% were seen once. This clonotype was picked up a small number of times. Antigen unknown. The specimen was CD4+ T cells sorted from PBMCs, collected on the day of the yellow fever booster vaccination. The chain links TRBV7-2 to TRBJ1-3, with 10 bases that match TRBD1. The TCR comes from a man younger than 30 who received the YFV17D yellow fever vaccine. The CDR3 DNA sequence: TGTGCCAGCAGCTCCAGGACAGGGGGCTCTGGAAACACCATATATTTT. The encoded protein is CASSSRTGGSGNTIYF.